Following are 16 T cell receptor beta chains from one sample sequenced in a study of cytomegalovirus exposure and HLA in healthy donors (TCRdb year 2017). The library was produced with the immunoSEQ multiplex PCR assay. The table comes from immuneACCESS by way of TCRdb, which keeps in-frame sequences with V and J called. Part of the clones is missing from these tables; in studies checked, under half for an unresolved V gene and the rest for unknown reasons. The table for this sample lists 150,000 or so clones; 85% to 90% of them were counted only once. The ten top clones hold 2.5% to 4% of the sample. The sequencing sample was made of PBMCs. These TCRs come from a woman aged 18-29 years in good health and CMV-seropositive.

The chain couples TRBV4-1 to TRBJ1-5, with 7 bases matching TRBD1. After removal of 5 bases from V and 6 bases from J, the junction contained 7 bases not matched to a gene. CDR3 length: 14 amino acids. Germline CDR1 is MGHRA and CDR2 is YSYEKL. CDR3 loop: CASSLSGGSQPQHF. CDR3 in DNA: TGCGCCAGCAGCTTATCAGGGGGTAGTCAGCCCCAGCATTTT.

The V gene is TRBV2, the J gene TRBJ2-3; perhaps TRBD2 as D (5 bases). Deletions cut 11 bases from V and 2 bases from J, with 11 bases between. The germline CDR1 and CDR2 sequences are SNHLY and FYNNEI. This CDR3 has 12 residues. CDR3: CAGATNTDTQYF. CDR3 nucleotides: TGTGCCGGTGCGACTAACACAGATACGCAGTATTTT.

The CDR3 region has the DNA TGTGCCAGCAGTGTCTCAAGAGGGCAGGGGGCGTCTAATGAAAAACTGTTTTTT. Translation gives CASSVSRGQGASNEKLFF. This chain uses TRBV25-1 with TRBJ1-4; 8 bases agree with TRBD1. CDR3 length: 18 residues. Unmatched junction bases numbered 13, after V lost 4 bases and J lost 3 bases. Germline values: CDR1 MGHDK, CDR2 SYGVNS.

V gene TRBV6-4 combines with J gene TRBJ2-2, with 12 bases aligning to TRBD2. This CDR3 comprises 16 residues. From germline, CDR1 is MRHNA and CDR2 SNTAGT. Written as DNA, the CDR3 is TGTGCAACTTCGGACAATCTAGCGGGAGGGCCCGGGGAGCTGTTTTTT. Protein product: CATSDNLAGGPGELFF.

This clone was seen once. The chain carries TRBV11-1 and TRBJ2-2, with 12 bases matching TRBD2. CDR1 and CDR2 (germline): SGHAT, FQDESV (reference sequence). Trimming took 5 bases from V and 7 from J; bases not matched to a gene: 5. The CDR3 runs to 15 residues. DNA of the CDR3: TGTGCCAGCAGCCCTAGCGGGAGGGCGATCGGGGAGCTGTTTTTT. Protein: CASSPSGRAIGELFF.

The chain joins TRBV30 to TRBJ2-3; no firm D call. Germline CDR1 reads GTSNPN; CDR2 reads SVGIG (reference sequence). Trimming took off 4 bases at V and 5 bases at J, with 10 bases between the two ends. CDR3 length equals 12 residues. The CDR3 nucleotides read TGTGCCTGGACCCAATCGGGAGATACGCAGTATTTT. This codes for CAWTQSGDTQYF.

The CDR3 loop reads CASSLEVAGGYTF. CDR3 sequence (DNA): TGTGCCAGCAGCTTAGAGGTGGCGGGTGGCTACACCTTC. This sequence joins TRBV7-9 and TRBJ1-2, with D unresolved. The V gene lost 1 base and the J gene lost 7 bases, with 10 bases spanning the gap. From germline, CDR1 is SEHNR and CDR2 FQNEAQ (reference sequence). This CDR3 region has 13 residues.

This clone was seen a few times. V and J are TRBV30 and TRBJ1-1; D remains unclear. The length of the CDR3 is 16 residues. V lost 4 bases and J 3 bases, leaving 21 bases between the germline ends. Germline CDR1 GTSNPN, CDR2 SVGIG (reference sequence). The CDR3, as DNA: TGTGCCTGGAAAATCGGGGATTTTTTCTCCTACACTGAAGCTTTCTTT. Protein: CAWKIGDFFSYTEAFF.

This chain links TRBV15 with TRBJ2-3; tentative D call: TRBD2 (6 bases). Deletions cut 5 bases from V and 1 base from J, with 22 bases between. CDR1 is LNHNV and CDR2 is YYDKDF in the germline V gene (reference sequence). The CDR3 length is 18 residues. This chain's CDR3 is CATSETRKAGLGTDTQYF. The CDR3 region has the DNA TGTGCCACCAGCGAAACAAGGAAGGCGGGATTGGGCACAGATACGCAGTATTTT.

V is TRBV6-5 and J is TRBJ1-5; no definite D call. Germline V gives CDR1 MNHEY, CDR2 SVGAGI. V lost 5 bases and J lost 4, with 15 bases in between. This CDR3 has 15 residues. The CDR3 bases are TGTGCCAGCAGTGGGGTCGGGGAAGGGAATCAGCCCCAGCATTTT. This codes for CASSGVGEGNQPQHF.

This chain links TRBV28 with TRBJ2-5, with a tentative D call TRBD1 (5 bases). Trimming left V 5 bases short and J 1 base short, with 14 bases between. The CDR3 is 15 amino acids. The germline V gene has CDR1 MDHEN and CDR2 SYDVKM. This CDR3 is CASSLLTESQETQYF. CDR3 sequence (DNA): TGTGCCAGCAGTCTCCTGACAGAGTCCCAAGAGACCCAGTACTTC.

The sample holds one count of this clone. The V gene is TRBV7-2, the J gene TRBJ1-1; TRBD1 aligns across 8 bases. This CDR3 has 13 residues. Germline lookup yields CDR1 SGHTA and CDR2 FQGNSA. V shed 6 bases and J 8 bases; nucleotides not matched to a gene: 8. The CDR3 DNA sequence: TGTGCCAGCAGTTACCAGGGGGCCGACGAAGCTTTCTTT. Translation gives CASSYQGADEAFF.

The chain couples TRBV11-2 to TRBJ1-1, with TRBD1 as a possible D gene (6 bases). The CDR3 has 12 amino acids. Trimming took 5 bases from V and 9 from J, leaving 13 bases between them. CDR1 is SGHAT, CDR2 FQNNGV, per germline. The CDR3 region has the DNA TGTGCCAGCAGCATACAGGGTCGGCAAGCTTTCTTT. This sequence encodes CASSIQGRQAFF.

Concerning this clone: The same CDR3 can be traced to other DNA sequences in this sample. The J gene is TRBJ2-1, the V gene TRBV9; D might be TRBD2 (7 bases). CDR3 size: 14 residues. Looked up from germline, CDR1 is SGDLS and CDR2 is YYNGEE. Trimming shortened V by 0 bases and J by 7 bases, and 11 bases separated the two germline ends. CDR3 protein: CASSVEGGGNEQFF. CDR3 DNA: TGTGCCAGCAGCGTAGAGGGGGGAGGGAATGAGCAGTTCTTC.

The chain joins TRBV7-8 to TRBJ2-3, with TRBD2 identical over 12 bases. The CDR3 runs to 15 residues. The germline V gene has CDR1 SGHVS and CDR2 FQNEAQ. Germline trimming cut 5 bases from V and 4 bases from J; bases unmatched to any gene: 4. CDR3 bases: TGTGCCAGCAGCGGCCGACTAGCGGGAGCAGATACGCAGTATTTT. This codes for CASSGRLAGADTQYF.

The chain has TRBV4-1 and TRBJ1-2; weak D call: TRBD1 (5 bases). This CDR3 spans 14 amino acids. Germline CDR1 MGHRA, CDR2 YSYEKL. Trimming pared 5 bases from V and 5 bases from J, leaving 15 bases between. The CDR3 is CASSLIRAGYGYTF. For the CDR3, the DNA is TGCGCCAGCAGCTTGATCAGGGCTGGGTATGGCTACACCTTC.